A single sample gave rise to the 20 T cell receptor beta chains below, sequenced in a study of T cell responses to AZD1222 COVID-19 vaccine. Clones were sequenced by immunoSEQ multiplex PCR, and TCRdb holds only the in-frame ones, with some missing. The data contain tens of thousands of clones, around 91% of them singletons. Sequencing was performed on peripheral blood, taken 28 days after the second AZD1222 dose. The receptors originated from an adult who received the AZD1222 COVID-19 vaccine.

The chain joins TRBV11-2 to TRBJ2-3, with 15 positions matching TRBD2. V dropped 5 bases and J dropped 1; count of bases not matched to a gene: 7. Germline V gives CDR1 SGHAT, CDR2 FQNNGV. The CDR3 extends over 18 amino acids. This chain's CDR3 is CASSIGTSGGPRTDTQYF. The CDR3 DNA sequence: TGTGCCAGCAGCATCGGGACTAGCGGGGGGCCCCGCACAGATACGCAGTATTTT.

The chain carries TRBV28 and TRBJ1-1; possible D gene TRBD1, 5 bases. CDR1 and CDR2 (germline): MDHEN, SYDVKM. V lost 7 bases and J 2 bases, leaving 14 bases between the germline ends. The CDR3 length is 14 residues. CDR3 loop: CASTSAGGNTEAFF. CDR3 DNA: TGTGCCAGCACCTCTGCGGGGGGTAACACTGAAGCTTTCTTT. The entire variable domain, with the rest obtained from reference TRBV28 and TRBJ1-1, is as follows: DVKVTQSSRYLVKRTGEKVFLECVQDMDHENMFWYRQDPGLGLRLIYFSYDVKMKEKGDIPEGYSVSREKKERFSLILESASTNQTSMYLCASTSAGGNTEAFFGQGTRLTVV.

The rearrangement uses TRBV9 and TRBJ1-2; D might be TRBD1 (5 bases). Germline lookup yields CDR1 SGDLS and CDR2 YYNGEE. The CDR3 has 16 amino acids. V was shortened by 0 bases and J by 1 base, with 13 bases between the two germline ends. The CDR3 DNA is TGTGCCAGCAGCGTAGAAGTACCGAGGGGTAACTATGGCTACACCTTC. This codes for CASSVEVPRGNYGYTF.

The CDR3 coding sequence is TGTGCCAGCTCACCACTAGCGGGGACTAGCACAGATACGCAGTATTTT. This sequence encodes CASSPLAGTSTDTQYF. J is TRBJ2-3 and V is TRBV18, with TRBD2 identical over 8 bases. The CDR3 spans 16 residues. Germline V gives CDR1 KGHSH, CDR2 LQKENI. The V segment lost 1 base and the J segment 0 bases; nucleotides outside the gene matches: 3. Supplemented by reference TRBV18 and TRBJ2-3, the full variable domain reads NAGVMQNPRHLVRRRGQEARLRCSPMKGHSHVYWYRQLPEEGLKFMVYLQKENIIDESGMPKERFSAEFPKEGPSILRIQQVVRGDSAAYFCASSPLAGTSTDTQYFGPGTRLTVL.

This chain connects TRBV4-1 to TRBJ1-5; D gene unclear. Germline lookup yields CDR1 MGHRA and CDR2 YSYEKL. The CDR3 loop spans 13 amino acids. The V gene lost 0 bases and the J gene lost 7 bases, with 7 bases spanning the gap. CDR3 residues: CASSQELNQPQHF. As DNA, the CDR3 is TGCGCCAGCAGCCAAGAACTGAACCAGCCCCAGCATTTT.

As for this clone: The junction departs from germline at one end; a sequencing error may be responsible. The rearrangement joins TRBV9 to TRBJ1-2; 7 positions match TRBD1. CDR1 and CDR2 (germline): SGDLS, YYNGEE. This CDR3 has 13 residues. CDR3 sequence (DNA): TGTGCCAGCAGCGAAGGGACAGCGAGAGGCTGCACCTTC. Residues: CASSEGTARGCTF.

This clone was found once. The chain links TRBV4-1 to TRBJ2-7, with D perhaps TRBD1 or TRBD2 (6 bases each). V lost 0 bases and J 4 bases, leaving 13 bases between the germline ends. CDR3 length equals 15 residues. Germline V gives CDR1 MGHRA, CDR2 YSYEKL. The CDR3 DNA reads as TGCGCCAGCAGCCAAGATTCGGGGGCGATGTACGAGCAGTACTTC. Its translation is CASSQDSGAMYEQYF.

This chain links TRBV5-8 with TRBJ1-2; a weak D match, TRBD1 (6 bases). Germline V CDR1 and CDR2: SGHTS, YDEGEE. The V and J ends lost 0 bases and 2 bases respectively, with 11 bases between them. This CDR3 comprises 15 residues. The CDR3 coding sequence is TGTGCCAGCAGCTTGGGGGACATGAGAAACTATGGCTACACCTTC. Translating it yields CASSLGDMRNYGYTF.

This clone was seen just once. This chain links TRBV4-3 with TRBJ2-7; no reliable D call. From germline, CDR1 is LGHNA and CDR2 YSLEER. V lost 5 bases, J lost 4 bases, and 18 bases lay in between. This CDR3 comprises 15 residues. The CDR3 bases are TGCGCCAGCAGCTTCCGCCATTCACACGTTTACGAGCAGTACTTC. Amino acids: CASSFRHSHVYEQYF.

This chain uses TRBV24-1 with TRBJ1-1, with a tentative D call TRBD1 (5 bases). The CDR3 loop spans 13 amino acids. Germline loops: CDR1 KGHDR, CDR2 SFDVKD. The V end lost 9 bases, the J end lost 8 bases, and 18 bases lay between the germline ends. CDR3 loop: CATRGRGSLEAFF. The CDR3 bases are TGTGCCACCCGAGGGCGGGGGAGCTTGGAAGCTTTCTTT.

The V call is TRBV18, the J call TRBJ2-2; TRBD2 matches 8 bases. V trimming: 4 bases; J trimming: 0 bases; junction bases outside the gene matches: 10. CDR1 and CDR2 (germline): KGHSH, LQKENI. The CDR3 runs to 18 residues. CDR3 in amino acids: CASSLTSSGRANTGELFF. The CDR3 DNA reads as TGTGCCAGCTCACTGACTAGCAGCGGGAGAGCGAACACCGGGGAGCTGTTTTTT.

The chain couples TRBV7-9 to TRBJ1-3, with D uncertain. Germline values: CDR1 SEHNR, CDR2 FQNEAQ (reference sequence). This CDR3 spans 15 amino acids. The V gene lost 0 bases and the J gene lost 0 bases, with 6 bases spanning the gap. The CDR3 sequence: CASSLAANSGNTIYF. The CDR3 DNA reads TGTGCCAGCAGCTTAGCGGCCAACTCTGGAAACACCATATATTTT.

The chain combines TRBV24-1 with TRBJ2-2, with unresolved D. Germline CDR1 KGHDR, CDR2 SFDVKD. The CDR3 covers 14 residues. Trimming shortened V by 3 bases and J by 7 bases, and 11 bases separated the two germline ends. CDR3 in amino acids: CATSDVNRDGELFF. CDR3 DNA sequence: TGTGCCACCAGTGATGTCAATAGGGACGGGGAGCTGTTTTTT.

This clone was found a few times. V and J are TRBV28 and TRBJ2-2; 14 bases map to TRBD2. The ends lost 5 bases at V and 4 bases at J; junction bases unmatched: 9. CDR3 length: 18 residues. Germline CDR1 and CDR2: MDHEN and SYDVKM. Here the CDR3 DNA reads TGTGCCAGCAGTCCATCGGGACTAGCGGGAGAGGGCACCGGGGAGCTGTTTTTT. Translating it yields CASSPSGLAGEGTGELFF.

V usage is TRBV7-8 and J usage is TRBJ1-2; D call uncertain. In germline, CDR1 is SGHVS, CDR2 FQNEAQ. This CDR3 spans 16 amino acids. V was cut by 4 bases and J by 5 bases, with 20 bases left in between. The CDR3 here is CASSSRIGGNVYGYTF. CDR3 in DNA: TGTGCCAGCAGCTCAAGGATTGGAGGGAATGTTTATGGCTACACCTTC. Filled out from reference TRBV7-8 and TRBJ1-2, the complete variable domain reads GAGVSQSPRYKVAKRGQDVALRCDPISGHVSLFWYQQALGQGPEFLTYFQNEAQLDKSGLPSDRFFAERPEGSVSTLKIQRTQQEDSAVYLCASSSRIGGNVYGYTFGSGTRLTVV.

The chain couples TRBV7-2 to TRBJ2-7; 7 bases agree with TRBD1. V gave up 4 bases and J gave up 5 bases; unmatched junction bases: 8. Germline CDR1 SGHTA, CDR2 FQGNSA. The CDR3 runs 14 residues. The CDR3: CASSSSGQADEQYF. In DNA form, the CDR3 reads TGTGCCAGCAGCTCATCAGGACAGGCGGACGAGCAGTACTTC.

V and J are TRBV28 and TRBJ2-7; TRBD2 agrees at 11 bases. J was trimmed by 3 bases and V by 7 bases; bases with no gene match: 2. The CDR3 runs 13 residues. The germline gives CDR1 MDHEN, CDR2 SYDVKM. CDR3 loop: CASTLAGDYEQYF. In DNA, the CDR3 is TGTGCCAGCACACTAGCGGGAGACTACGAGCAGTACTTC.

This clone occurred a few times. The chain employs TRBV29-1 and TRBJ1-2, with D hard to call. The length of the CDR3 is 12 residues. Looked up from germline, CDR1 is SQVTM and CDR2 is ANQGSEA. Trimming took off 7 bases at V and 5 bases at J, with 14 bases between the two ends. The CDR3 sequence: CSDRGWDYGYTF. CDR3 in DNA: TGCAGCGACCGAGGGTGGGATTATGGCTACACCTTC.

The chain uses TRBV7-2 and TRBJ2-1, with TRBD1 as a possible D gene (7 bases). V was cut by 1 base and J by 1 base, with 14 bases left in between. Germline-derived CDR1 and CDR2 are SGHTA and FQGNSA. CDR3 length: 17 amino acids. CDR3 region: CASSLVGAGQSYNEQFF. CDR3 nucleotides: TGTGCCAGCAGCTTAGTTGGTGCGGGACAGTCCTACAATGAGCAGTTCTTC.

V is TRBV6-4 and J is TRBJ2-1, with D tentatively TRBD1 or TRBD2 (7 bases each). CDR1 and CDR2 (germline): MRHNA, SNTAGT. The CDR3 runs 15 residues. The ends were cut back, 2 bases at V and 6 bases at J, with 14 bases in the middle. CDR3 amino acids: CASSDGAGQSNEQFF. The CDR3 DNA reads TGTGCCAGCAGTGACGGAGCGGGACAGTCCAATGAGCAGTTCTTC.